This T cell receptor (beta chain) was obtained from a study of blood T cell repertoires in COVID-19. The overall study: The United States, Italy and Spain provided the acute and convalescent COVID-19 samples. Sources were T cells, B-cell-depleted T cells, or PBMCs; the material itself was cDNA or gDNA.

Unmatched junction bases numbered 13, after V lost 2 bases and J lost 3 bases. CDR1 is MDHEN, CDR2 SYDVKM, per germline. This CDR3 spans 18 amino acids. As originally analysed: Scientists estimated how many nucleated cells there were by amplifying reference gene primers. Some clones are missing from TCRdb's copy, which holds only in-frame ones; the method was immunoSEQ multiplex PCR. The D gene and trimming were derived from the DNA, and the V and J assignments and clone size from that table. Altogether 150,000 to 200,000 clones are present, more than 65% being singletons, with the ten largest covering roughly 3%.

V and J are TRBV28 and TRBJ2-3; 8 positions match TRBD2. The specimen sequenced was peripheral blood. The sequence was obtained from a human donor with acute or convalescent COVID-19. The donor label of this sample is uncertain. In nucleotides, the CDR3 is TGTGCCAGCAGTTTAGGAATCTCTACCGGGAGGGGAACAGATACGCAGTATTTT. Its protein is CASSLGISTGRGTDTQYF.